These T cell receptor beta chains were read from a single sample in a study of blood T cell repertoires in COVID-19. The assay was immunoSEQ multiplex PCR, and TCRdb's table has in-frame clones only and misses some. The profile covers some 120,000 clones, with approximately 90% appearing a single time and around a quarter taken by the ten largest. The sample consisted of peripheral blood. All receptors come from a man aged 70 or older with active or convalescent COVID-19. Each CDR3 is given with its conserved first and last residue. D genes are given only for firm matches. Expanded clones get a size class; other rows say once, few or many, or leave the size out.

D gene	clone size	V gene	J gene	CDR3 DNA	CDR3 protein
-	-	TRBV6-4	TRBJ1-5	TGTGCCAGCAGTGACTCTCGGGTGTATAGCAATCAGCCCCAGCATTTT	CASSDSRVYSNQPQHF
-	-	TRBV28	TRBJ1-1	TGTGCCAGCAGTTTTAAATTTCGGGGTGTCGCTGAAGCTTTCTTT	CASSFKFRGVAEAFF
TRBD1	-	TRBV6-5	TRBJ2-2	TGTGCCAGCAGAGCGGGACAGGGATATACCGGGGAGCTGTTTTTT	CASRAGQGYTGELFF
TRBD1	-	TRBV9	TRBJ1-4	TGTGCCAGCAGCGGGAGTACAGGGGGTAATGAAAAACTGTTTTTT	CASSGSTGGNEKLFF
TRBD1	-	TRBV10-3	TRBJ2-2	TGTGCCATCAGTCCCCGGACAGGGGGGGCCGGGGAGCTGTTTTTT	CAISPRTGGAGELFF
TRBD1	-	TRBV27	TRBJ1-4	TGTGCCAGCAGTTCCGACAGGGCGGGGGAAAAACTGTTTTTT	CASSSDRAGEKLFF
-	-	TRBV14	TRBJ1-1	TGTGCCAGCAGCCAAGTCCCAGGGGCCACTGAAGCTTTCTTT	CASSQVPGATEAFF
-	-	TRBV5-1	TRBJ1-1	TGCGCCAGCAGCCTGAAAGTCGGGAGTTTGAACACTGAAGCTTTCTTT	CASSLKVGSLNTEAFF
-	-	TRBV10-3	TRBJ2-1	TGTGCCATCGGAGGGCGGAAAAATGAGCAGTTCTTC	CAIGGRKNEQFF
TRBD2	-	TRBV18	TRBJ2-5	TGTGCCAGCTCACCAGCGCTAGCGGGAGAGAGAGAGACCCAGTACTTC	CASSPALAGERETQYF
TRBD1	-	TRBV5-1	TRBJ2-5	TGCGCCAGCAGCTTGGGGGACAGGGTCCAAGAGACCCAGTACTTC	CASSLGDRVQETQYF
TRBD1	-	TRBV18	TRBJ1-4	TGTGCCAGCTCATCGGGACAGGGTAATGAAAAACTGTTTTTT	CASSSGQGNEKLFF
TRBD1	few	TRBV7-2	TRBJ1-1	TGTGCCAGCAGCTCGACAGGGGGCGTTGGGACTGAAGCTTTCTTT	CASSSTGGVGTEAFF
-	-	TRBV21-1	TRBJ1-2	TGTGCCAGCAGCCCTTTCCTGGGGGGGGTGGGGCGTTATGGCTACACCTTC	CASSPFLGGVGRYGYTF
-	-	TRBV30	TRBJ2-7	TGTGCCTGGAGTTTGACTCGACGGCGTACCTACGAGCAGTACTTC	CAWSLTRRRTYEQYF
TRBD1	-	TRBV29-1	TRBJ2-3	TGCAGCAGCCGGGACAGGGGAAGCACAGATACGCAGTATTTT	CSSRDRGSTDTQYF
-	few	TRBV7-8	TRBJ1-4	TGTGCCAGCAGCCCCACAGGGCTTAATGAAAAACTGTTTTTT	CASSPTGLNEKLFF
-	-	TRBV3-1/TRBV3-2	TRBJ1-2	TGTGCCAGCAGCCAGCGTGATGCAGGGCCCTATGGCTACACCTTC	CASSQRDAGPYGYTF
-	-	TRBV18	TRBJ2-1	TGTGCCAGCGAAAAGAGGGCACTAGTGGGCCACAATGAGCAGTTCTTC	CASEKRALVGHNEQFF
-	-	TRBV27	TRBJ2-1	TGTGCCAGCAGTTTTTCCAGGGGTCCTTCCTACAATGAGCAGTTCTTC	CASSFSRGPSYNEQFF
TRBD2	once	TRBV18	TRBJ2-7	TGTGCCAGCTCACCACAGCGCGGGAGCAACGAGCAGTACTTC	CASSPQRGSNEQYF
TRBD2	-	TRBV27	TRBJ2-3	TGTGCCAGCAGTTTAGGCTCTAGCGGAACCACAGATACGCAGTATTTT	CASSLGSSGTTDTQYF
-	-	TRBV3-1/TRBV3-2	TRBJ2-7	TGTGCCAGCAGCCCCCCCCGGGGATACCCATCCGAGCAGTACTTC	CASSPPRGYPSEQYF
-	-	TRBV7-8	TRBJ1-1	TGTGCCAGCAGCTTATCCGTTGGAGGGGCAGCTTTCTTT	CASSLSVGGAAFF
TRBD1	-	TRBV18	TRBJ2-7	TGTGCCAGCTCACCACCCACAGGGGGGAAAAACGGGAACGAGCAGTACTTC	CASSPPTGGKNGNEQYF
-	-	TRBV4-1	TRBJ2-1	TGCGCCAGCAGCCGGGGCGAGACGGCCTACAATGAGCAGTTCTTC	CASSRGETAYNEQFF
TRBD2	-	TRBV28	TRBJ2-7	TGTGCCAGCAGTTCGTTCGGGACTAGCGGACCCTTTTCTCCCGAGCAGTACTTC	CASSSFGTSGPFSPEQYF
-	-	TRBV4-1	TRBJ2-5	TGCGCCAGCAGTTGGGGGGAAGAGACCCAGTACTTC	CASSWGEETQYF
-	-	TRBV9	TRBJ1-5	TGTGCCAGCAGCACCGATCCCCAGGGTAATCAGCCCCAGCATTTT	CASSTDPQGNQPQHF
-	-	TRBV5-1	TRBJ1-6	TGCGCCAGCACCAGGGCGGGCGGGGCCCGGAATTCACCCCTCCACTTT	CASTRAGGARNSPLHF
-	-	TRBV19	TRBJ2-1	TGTGCCAGTAGCCGGGTCCCCGGGGAGCAGTTCTTC	CASSRVPGEQFF
TRBD1	-	TRBV6-1	TRBJ1-6	TGTGCCAGCAGTGATCGACAGGGGGCGAATTCACCCCTCCACTTT	CASSDRQGANSPLHF
-	-	TRBV5-8	TRBJ2-7	TGTGCCAGCAGCTTGGGTCCCCTGGGCAGATCGGATGAGCAGTACTTC	CASSLGPLGRSDEQYF
-	-	TRBV18	TRBJ1-3	TGTGCCAGCTCACCACTTCCCAATCCTGGAAACACCATATATTTT	CASSPLPNPGNTIYF
-	few	TRBV28	TRBJ2-7	TGTGCCAGCAGAACGGACAGATCCTACGAGCAGTACTTC	CASRTDRSYEQYF
-	-	TRBV19	TRBJ2-5	TGTGCCAGTACCGGTCAAGAGACCCAGTACTTC	CASTGQETQYF
-	-	TRBV18	TRBJ2-3	TGTGCCAGCTCACCCCGCCTAGGGGACACAGATACGCAGTATTTT	CASSPRLGDTDTQYF
-	-	TRBV5-1	TRBJ2-7	TGCGCCAGCAGCGAACAAGGGGGTAGTGAGCAGTACTTC	CASSEQGGSEQYF
-	-	TRBV5-4	TRBJ2-7	TGTGCCAGCAGCTTAGGCGCGACTAGTAGCTTT	CASSLGATSSF
-	-	TRBV6-5	TRBJ2-4	TGTGCCAGCAGCCCCCCCGCGATAGCCAAAAACATTCAGTACTTC	CASSPPAIAKNIQYF
TRBD2	-	TRBV28	TRBJ2-6	TGTGCCAGCGAATCAGGAAGACTAGCGGCTAAGCCTGGGGCCAACGTCCTGACTTTC	CASESGRLAAKPGANVLTF
-	-	TRBV6-5	TRBJ1-1	TGTGCCAGCACCGCCGGTTCGAACACTGAAGCTTTCTTT	CASTAGSNTEAFF
-	-	TRBV28	TRBJ1-1	TGTGCCAGCTTAGGGGGGGGGACTGAAGCTTTCTTT	CASLGGGTEAFF
TRBD1	-	TRBV29-1	TRBJ1-1	TGCAGCGCCACAGGGGGCTGGACTGAAGCTTTCTTT	CSATGGWTEAFF
TRBD1	-	TRBV7-9	TRBJ2-5	TGTGCCAGCAGGGAAACAGGGGCTGGGACCCAGTACTTC	CASRETGAGTQYF